The 18 T cell receptor beta chains presented below share a single source sample, sequenced in a study of shared clonotypes between healthy human individuals. TCRdb's table, derived via immunoSEQ multiplex PCR, lists solely in-frame clones and lacks some. The sample lists fewer than 3 million clones, around 92% seen once, with around 0.35% in the top ten. Input material: naive CD4+ T cells from PBMCs. As for subset: CD45RA+ positively selected. All receptors derive from a man aged 18 to 30 in good health. Some clones in this sample may be carry-over from other donors' samples.

V is TRBV5-8 and J is TRBJ1-2, with 8 bases aligning to TRBD1. This CDR3 region has 14 residues. The V segment lost 4 bases and the J segment 2 bases; nucleotides outside the gene matches: 4. Germline assignment: CDR1 SGHTS and CDR2 YDEGEE. CDR3 in DNA: TGTGCCAGCAGCCCGACAGGGGTGAACTATGGCTACACCTTC. Its protein product is CASSPTGVNYGYTF.

The gene calls are TRBV20-1 and TRBJ1-3, with 7 bases matching TRBD1. Germline lookup yields CDR1 DFQATT and CDR2 SNEGSKA (reference sequence). V was pared by 5 bases and J by 12 bases, with 7 bases of the junction left unmatched. CDR3 length: 11 amino acids. The CDR3 reads CSAGDRVDIYF. The DNA for the CDR3 is TGCAGTGCTGGTGACAGGGTAGACATATATTTT.

The chain recombines TRBV7-9 with TRBJ2-2, with D hard to call. V lost 3 bases to trimming and J lost 8 bases, with 13 bases between them. CDR1 and CDR2 (germline): SEHNR, FQNEAQ (reference sequence). CDR3 length equals 14 residues. DNA of the CDR3: TGTGCCAGCAGCTTTGAGCGCCCTGGTGGGGAGCTGTTTTTT. This codes for CASSFERPGGELFF.

This rearrangement joins TRBV2 to TRBJ1-5; no clear D. CDR1 SNHLY and CDR2 FYNNEI come from the germline V gene. V shed 7 bases and J shed 4 bases, with 17 bases lying between them. The CDR3 spans 15 residues. Written as DNA, the CDR3 is TGTGCCAGCACCACGACCCGAGGTGGGAATCAGCCCCAGCATTTT. Residues: CASTTTRGGNQPQHF.

V gene TRBV7-8 combines with J gene TRBJ2-5; a weak D match, TRBD2 (6 bases). The CDR3 loop spans 17 amino acids. Trimming cost V 5 bases and J 14 bases, with 33 bases left between them. The V gene's germline CDR1 is SGHVS and CDR2 FQNEAQ. DNA for the CDR3: TGTGCCAGCAGCCCCCGTAGGATTAGGGACGGCGGCGGGACCGGTTACTTC. Translated, it gives CASSPRRIRDGGGTGYF.

The V call is TRBV5-1, the J call TRBJ2-7, with TRBD2 matching over 8 bases. The germline CDR1 and CDR2 sequences are SGHRS and YFSETQ. The CDR3 is 16 residues long. V shed 0 bases, J shed 9 bases, and the junction held 14 bases outside the gene matches. The CDR3, as DNA: TGCGCCAGCAGCTTGGGGTGGGAAGCGGGAGACGGTCGGCAGTACTTC. This sequence encodes CASSLGWEAGDGRQYF.

The chain has TRBV6-5 and TRBJ2-2; 13 positions agree with TRBD2. This CDR3 comprises 16 residues. The germline V gene has CDR1 MNHEY and CDR2 SVGAGI. Germline trimming cut 4 bases from V and 3 bases from J; bases unmatched to any gene: 2. The CDR3 loop is CASSSGLAGYTGELFF. CDR3 bases: TGTGCCAGCAGTTCGGGACTAGCGGGATACACCGGGGAGCTGTTTTTT.

The genes are TRBV6-1 and TRBJ1-1; D is ambiguous. The germline CDR1 and CDR2 sequences are MNHNS and SASEGT. The CDR3 totals 13 residues. V was clipped by 5 bases and J by 8 bases, with 15 bases between them. CDR3 in amino acids: CASSRYDRAEAFF. The CDR3 DNA reads TGTGCCAGCAGTAGGTATGACCGCGCGGAAGCTTTCTTT.

The chain employs TRBV7-9 and TRBJ2-1; a possible D gene is TRBD2 (5 bases). Germline V gene sequence: CDR1 SEHNR, CDR2 FQNEAQ (reference sequence). V was cut by 5 bases and J by 0 bases, with 11 bases left in between. This CDR3 contains 15 residues. The CDR3 protein is CASSDDYISYNEQFF. The CDR3 bases are TGTGCCAGCAGCGACGACTACATCTCCTACAATGAGCAGTTCTTC.

This chain joins TRBV11-2 and TRBJ2-1; 8 nucleotides align to TRBD2. Germline values: CDR1 SGHAT, CDR2 FQNNGV. The CDR3 is made up of 16 amino acids. After removal of 5 bases from V and 0 bases from J, the junction contained 6 bases not matched to a gene. The CDR3 DNA reads as TGTGCCAGCAGCCTAGCGGGCTTAAGCTCCTACAATGAGCAGTTCTTC. Protein: CASSLAGLSSYNEQFF.

V usage is TRBV30 and J usage is TRBJ2-5; D is unresolved. V lost 4 bases to trimming and J lost 3 bases, with 6 bases between them. Germline V lookup: CDR1 GTSNPN, CDR2 SVGIG (reference sequence). CDR3 length equals 11 residues. CDR3 amino acids: CAWTSKETQYF. CDR3 nucleotides: TGTGCCTGGACGAGCAAAGAGACCCAGTACTTC.

J is TRBJ2-1 and V is TRBV7-9; 7 nucleotides match TRBD1. The germline V gene encodes CDR1 SEHNR and CDR2 FQNEAQ (reference sequence). The CDR3 is made up of 14 amino acids. V trimming: 3 bases; J trimming: 4 bases; junction bases outside the gene matches: 3. CDR3 sequence reads: CASSFDRVYNEQFF. CDR3 in DNA: TGTGCCAGCAGCTTCGACAGGGTATACAATGAGCAGTTCTTC.

The genes are TRBV7-7 and TRBJ1-5, with a weak D call TRBD1 (6 bases). Germline V gives CDR1 SSHAT, CDR2 FNYEAQ (reference sequence). The length of the CDR3 is 17 residues. Trimming pared 4 bases from V and 2 bases from J, leaving 18 bases between. The DNA for the CDR3 is TGTGCCAGCAGCTGCCGGGACAAGCTTTGGGGCAATCAGCCCCAGCATTTT. The encoded protein is CASSCRDKLWGNQPQHF. The full variable domain, its missing parts supplied by reference TRBV7-7 and TRBJ1-5, is GAGVSQSPRYKVTKRGQDVTLRCDPISSHATLYWYQQALGQGPEFLTYFNYEAQPDKSGLPSDRFSAERPEGSISTLTIQRTEQRDSAMYRCASSCRDKLWGNQPQHFGDGTRLSIL.

The chain couples TRBV27 to TRBJ2-7, with D tentatively TRBD1 or TRBD2 (6 bases each). The germline V gene has CDR1 MNHEY and CDR2 SMNVEV (reference sequence). V dropped 3 bases and J dropped 3 bases, with 12 bases sitting between them. CDR3 length: 14 residues. This chain's CDR3 is CASSFRRDNYEQYF. Here the CDR3 DNA reads TGTGCCAGCAGTTTTCGGCGGGACAACTACGAGCAGTACTTC.

This chain connects TRBV2 to TRBJ2-6; a weak D match, TRBD1 (6 bases). The germline gives CDR1 SNHLY, CDR2 FYNNEI. This CDR3 has 17 amino acids. Trimming took off 5 bases at V and 0 bases at J, with 14 bases between the two ends. CDR3 sequence (DNA): TGTGCCAGCAGTACAGGGCACGGCTTCTCTGGGGCCAACGTCCTGACTTTC. It encodes CASSTGHGFSGANVLTF.

Turning to this clone: At the DNA level, this CDR3 is encoded by other sequences in the same sample as well. The chain joins TRBV19 to TRBJ2-7, with 8 bases matching TRBD2. J gave up 4 bases and V 1 base, and 3 bases lay outside the gene matches. Germline V gene sequence: CDR1 LNHDA, CDR2 SQIVND (reference sequence). The CDR3 covers 14 residues. CDR3 bases: TGTGCCAGTAGTATAGCGGGAGGGCCGTACGAGCAGTACTTC. Protein: CASSIAGGPYEQYF.

CDR3 loop: CASSEPQGAQNEKLFF. CDR3 nucleotide sequence: TGTGCCAGCAGTGAACCACAGGGGGCACAGAATGAAAAACTGTTTTTT. This chain connects TRBV25-1 to TRBJ1-4, with 9 nucleotides matching TRBD1. Trimming cost V 2 bases and J 5 bases; bases outside gene matches: 6. Germline-derived CDR1 and CDR2 are MGHDK and SYGVNS. The length of the CDR3 is 16 residues.

The chain uses TRBV5-6 and TRBJ2-3; D is unclear. CDR1 SGHDT and CDR2 YYEEEE come from the germline V gene. V was shortened by 5 bases and J by 3 bases, with 13 bases between the two germline ends. The CDR3 covers 14 residues. CDR3 sequence reads: CASRQGPRTDTQYF. CDR3 nucleotides: TGTGCCAGCAGACAAGGACCGCGGACAGATACGCAGTATTTT.